The text below deals with one T cell receptor (beta chain). The antigen remains unidentified. This entry is derived from a study of T cells after yellow fever vaccination. Study-level background: Fractions of low cell number were prepared using SMART-Seq v4 Ultra Low Input. The study, taken as a whole, reports: Abundant clonotypes from the bulk population could get into FACS-sorted repertoires as contaminants.

A single record per CDR3 protein comes from TCRdb applying MiXCR to the 5' RACE reads. Of some 340,000 distinct CDR3 sequences listed, approximately 4% are singletons. The CDR3 is made up of 15 amino acids. V trimming: 5 bases; J trimming: 14 bases; junction bases outside the gene matches: 12. CDR1 is SEHNR and CDR2 is FQNEAQ in the germline V gene (reference sequence). This receptor was taken from a man aged 18 to 30 who received the YFV17D yellow fever vaccine. The input for sequencing was PBMCs, taken 5 days after the yellow fever booster vaccination. The chain joins TRBV7-9 to TRBJ1-6, with 10 bases fitting TRBD1. DNA of the CDR3: TGTGCCAGCAGCCCGAGACAGGGGGCGAAGGGGGCCCTCCACTTT. Protein sequence: CASSPRQGAKGALHF.